This TCR beta chain was captured by sequencing in a study of response to subunit inactivated influenza vaccine. This clonotype was found a few times. CDR3 size: 15 residues. The V gene lost 0 bases and the J gene lost 6 bases, with 12 bases spanning the gap. Germline V lookup: CDR1 SGHRS, CDR2 YFSETQ. MiXCR, applied by TCRdb to the RT-PCR reads, yields one record per CDR3 protein. Of about 540,000 distinct CDR3 sequences in the sample, approximately 20% were seen once. The sample was also linked to a second study, of T cells expressing NK-cell markers. As that study records: The TCR beta cDNA came from 5'RACE template switching with UMIs.

The sample in question was CD4+ T cells sorted from PBMCs, obtained approximately 13 days after vaccination. The receptor was isolated from a man between 45 and 60 years old who received an inactivated influenza vaccine. This rearrangement joins TRBV5-1 to TRBJ2-2; D is possibly TRBD2 (5 bases). The CDR3: CASSLGQTGAGELFF. DNA for the CDR3: TGCGCCAGCAGCTTGGGACAAACCGGGGCCGGGGAGCTGTTTTTT.